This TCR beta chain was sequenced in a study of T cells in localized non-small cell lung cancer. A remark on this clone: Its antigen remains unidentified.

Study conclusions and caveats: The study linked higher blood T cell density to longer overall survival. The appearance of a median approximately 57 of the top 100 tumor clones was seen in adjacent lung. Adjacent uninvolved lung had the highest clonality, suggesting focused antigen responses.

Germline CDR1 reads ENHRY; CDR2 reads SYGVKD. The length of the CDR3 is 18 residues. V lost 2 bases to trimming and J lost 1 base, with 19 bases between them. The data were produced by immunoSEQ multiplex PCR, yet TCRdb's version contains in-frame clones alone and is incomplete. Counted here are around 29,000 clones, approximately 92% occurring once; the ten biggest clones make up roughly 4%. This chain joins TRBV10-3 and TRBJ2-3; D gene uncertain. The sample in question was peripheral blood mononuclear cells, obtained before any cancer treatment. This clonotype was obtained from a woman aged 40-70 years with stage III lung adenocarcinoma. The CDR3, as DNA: TGTGCCATCAGTGAGCTACCCCCTCTAGAAGGTGGCACAGATACGCAGTATTTT. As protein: CAISELPPLEGGTDTQYF.